This T cell receptor beta chain is from a study of blood T cell repertoires in COVID-19. Study-wide context: PBMCs, B-cell-depleted T cells, or T cells were the source of the cDNA or gDNA that made up the material.

Under the authors' procedure: Quantification of nucleated cells was approximated via reference gene primer amplification. The protocol was immunoSEQ multiplex PCR, while the TCRdb copy is restricted to in-frame clones and leaves out a portion. The DNA gave D and trimming, while V, J and clone size come from that table. The table records 180,000 or so clones, roughly 80% of them present only once. Participant-reported clinical history was the basis for cohort assignment. Participants classified as exposed had met a COVID-19 case within 2 weeks before study entry. The junction had 10 bases not matched to a gene; V was cut back by 4 bases and J by 6 bases. CDR3 length equals 15 residues. The germline CDR1 and CDR2 sequences are SGHRS and YFSETQ.

The chain carries TRBV5-1 and TRBJ2-1; 7 bases are a match to TRBD2. The receptor comes from a man aged 60 to 69 who had been exposed to COVID-19. The sequencing input was PBMCs or T cells enriched from blood (not recorded which). CDR3 nucleotides: TGCGCCAGCAGCGGCGGGAGTACCCCATCCAATGAGCAGTTCTTC. Amino acids: CASSGGSTPSNEQFF.